This is a list of T cell receptor beta chains from one sample in a study of CD8+CD57+ T cells in acquired aplastic anemia. MiXCR, run by TCRdb on the reads, gives a single entry per CDR3 protein. The table includes over 150,000 distinct CDR3 sequences, 35% to 55% detected once. Sequencing was done on a sample of sorted CD4+, CD8+, or CD8+CD57+ T cells (not recorded which) from PBMCs. The receptors originated from a human donor in good health. CDR3s include the opening cysteine and the closing phenylalanine or tryptophan. A D gene is named only where the DNA matches it firmly. Rows give clone size only sometimes, using once, few, many, or a class for an expanded clone.

cdr3_nt cdr3_aa d_call clone_size j_call v_call
TGTGCCAGCAGAGAGTGGCCAGATACGCAGTATTTT CASREWPDTQYF . few TRBJ2-3 TRBV2
TGCGCCAGCAGCCAAGTCTACAGAGATAAATCACCCCTTCACTTT CASSQVYRDKSPLHF . . TRBJ1-6 TRBV4-1
TGTGCCAGCAGCTTATTAGGACAGGATCAGCCCCAGCATTTT CASSLLGQDQPQHF TRBD1 many TRBJ1-5 TRBV7-2
TGTGCCAGCAGCTATTGGGGGGGTGAAAAACTGTTTTTT CASSYWGGEKLFF . many TRBJ1-4 TRBV7-2
TGTGCCAGCACCTCATTAGAGGGAGGTCATCCTGGAAACACCATATATTTT CASTSLEGGHPGNTIYF . many TRBJ1-3 TRBV9
TGTGCCAGCCGACCGGGAGCCTATGGCTACACCTTC CASRPGAYGYTF . . TRBJ1-2 TRBV2
TGTGCCAGCAGTGACACTAGCGGGATGCGTCTGGTCTTC CASSDTSGMRLVF TRBD2 . TRBJ2-1 TRBV2
TGCGCCAGCAGCTGGCAGGGCACAGATACGCAGTATTTT CASSWQGTDTQYF . many TRBJ2-3 TRBV5-1
TGTGCCAGCAGCCTGGGACAGTTGCTCACCGGGGAGCTGTTTTTT CASSLGQLLTGELFF TRBD1 few TRBJ2-2 TRBV3-1
TGCAGCGCCCGGACAGGGACGGGCTACACCTTC CSARTGTGYTF TRBD1 . TRBJ1-2 TRBV29-1
TGTGCCAGCAGCTTAGTGGCGCTAACTAGCGGGAGGATAGAGACCCAGTACTTC CASSLVALTSGRIETQYF TRBD2 . TRBJ2-5 TRBV11-2
TGTGCCAGCAGATATTCGGACCGGAACACCGGGGAGCTGTTTTTT CASRYSDRNTGELFF . many TRBJ2-2 TRBV7-2
TGTGCCAGCAGCCAGGAATCATGGACTAGCGGCCTAAACAATGAGCAGTTCTTC CASSQESWTSGLNNEQFF TRBD2 . TRBJ2-1 TRBV3-1
TGTGCCAGCAGCTTAGTAGTAGTTCCCCTAGGCACAGATACGCAGTATTTT CASSLVVVPLGTDTQYF . few TRBJ2-3 TRBV5-4
TGTGCCAGCAGCATCGGACAGGGACACACAAGTCAGCCCCAGCATTTT CASSIGQGHTSQPQHF TRBD1 . TRBJ1-5 TRBV2
TGTGCCACCAGCAGAGATAGGGATGCCGGGCATGAGCAGTTCTTC CATSRDRDAGHEQFF . . TRBJ2-1 TRBV15
TGTGCCATCAGTGTTGGGGTAGAAAGCAATCAGCCCCAGCATTTT CAISVGVESNQPQHF . . TRBJ1-5 TRBV10-3
TGTGCCACCAGTGATCCAAGGACTAGCGGGAGCTCCTACAATGAGCAGTTCTTC CATSDPRTSGSSYNEQFF TRBD2 few TRBJ2-1 TRBV24-1
TGTGCCAGCAGTTCCCCCGGGGAAGGTTCCTACGAGCAGTACTTC CASSSPGEGSYEQYF . few TRBJ2-7 TRBV28
TGTGCCAGCTCACCTGGGGCAGGGGAGACCCAGTACTTC CASSPGAGETQYF . few TRBJ2-5 TRBV18
TGTGCCAGCAGTGTTGAGAGGATGGAAAAACTGTTTTTT CASSVERMEKLFF . . TRBJ1-4 TRBV2
TGCGCCAGCAGCTTGACTAGCGGGTACTACGAGCAGTACTTC CASSLTSGYYEQYF TRBD2 many TRBJ2-7 TRBV5-1
TGCAGTGCTAGTGGGACTAGCGGGACTTGGGAGTACTTC CSASGTSGTWEYF TRBD2 . TRBJ2-7 TRBV20-1